A selection of T cell receptor beta chains follows, all from one sample in a study of high-grade serous ovarian cancer treatment subgroups. This table comes from immunoSEQ multiplex PCR, and its TCRdb copy is limited to in-frame clones, with some not included. This sample has roughly 10,000 clones, with more than 85% found just once. Sequencing was done on a sample of tumor tissue. Source of these receptors: a human donor with high-grade serous ovarian cancer. Each CDR3 is given with its conserved first and last residue. The D gene is left open where the match is weak. A row's size may be missing; if present it is once, few, many or a size class.

CASSLEGAETQYF,TGTGCCAGCAGCTTGGAAGGCGCGGAGACCCAGTACTTC,TRBV5-4,-,-,TRBJ2-5,13
CSAGRIWGERSTDTQYF,TGCAGCGCGGGAAGAATCTGGGGGGAGCGGAGCACAGATACGCAGTATTTT,TRBV29-1,-,once,TRBJ2-3,17
CASIPPGQGPGETQYF,TGCGCCAGCATTCCACCGGGACAGGGGCCGGGGGAGACCCAGTACTTC,TRBV5-1,TRBD1,once,TRBJ2-5,16
CASSESYNEQFF,TGTGCCAGCAGCGAATCGTACAATGAGCAGTTCTTC,TRBV6-1,-,-,TRBJ2-1,12
CASSLDATYEQYF,TGTGCCAGCAGCTTGGACGCCACCTACGAGCAGTACTTC,TRBV5-4,-,-,TRBJ2-7,13
CASSFLPGQGTKNIQYF,TGTGCCAGCAGCTTTCTTCCGGGACAGGGGACCAAAAACATTCAGTACTTC,TRBV5-4,TRBD1,-,TRBJ2-4,17
CAWSPGFTGELFF,TGTGCCTGGAGTCCAGGGTTCACCGGGGAGCTGTTTTTT,TRBV30,-,-,TRBJ2-2,13
CASSGWGPTDTQYF,TGTGCCAGCAGCGGGTGGGGGCCGACAGATACGCAGTATTTT,TRBV2,-,-,TRBJ2-3,14
CASSSPGTANYGYTF,TGTGCCAGTAGTAGCCCTGGAACAGCTAACTATGGCTACACCTTC,TRBV19,-,once,TRBJ1-2,15
CASSTPGGGASNNEQFF,TGTGCCAGCAGCACCCCGGGGGGCGGGGCGTCCAACAATGAGCAGTTCTTC,TRBV7-2,-,-,TRBJ2-1,17
CASSLSIQETQYF,TGTGCCAGCAGCTTAAGTATCCAAGAGACCCAGTACTTC,TRBV7-2,-,-,TRBJ2-5,13
CASSLSSGQLSGYTF,TGTGCCAGCAGCTTATCTTCGGGACAGCTGAGCGGCTACACCTTC,TRBV5-4,TRBD1,-,TRBJ1-2,15
CASSHGGFTGELFF,TGTGCCAGCAGCCACGGAGGTTTCACCGGGGAGCTGTTTTTT,TRBV5-4,-,-,TRBJ2-2,14
CASSQSTSGGVKGYTF,TGTGCCAGCAGCCAATCTACCTCGGGAGGAGTGAAGGGCTACACCTTC,TRBV4-2,-,once,TRBJ1-2,16
CASSQDRGNSPLHF,TGTGCCAGCAGCCAAGATCGGGGGAATTCACCCCTCCACTTT,TRBV4-2,-,-,TRBJ1-6,14
CASSDLQKSLHF,TGTGCCAGCAGTGACTTACAGAAATCCCTCCACTTT,TRBV28,-,-,TRBJ1-6,12
CASSLVGAYEQYF,TGTGCCAGCAGCTTAGTTGGGGCCTACGAGCAGTACTTC,TRBV7-8,-,-,TRBJ2-7,13
CASSLAGSSNQPQHF,TGTGCCAGCAGCTTAGCAGGCAGTAGCAATCAGCCCCAGCATTTT,TRBV7-8,-,-,TRBJ1-5,15
CASSKSRDTEAFF,TGTGCCAGCAGCAAAAGTCGGGACACTGAAGCTTTCTTT,TRBV21-1,-,-,TRBJ1-1,13
CASSWQHNQPQHF,TGTGCCAGCAGTTGGCAGCACAATCAGCCCCAGCATTTT,TRBV27,-,few,TRBJ1-5,13
CASSPRDRNTEAFF,TGTGCCAGCAGCCCGAGGGACAGGAACACTGAAGCTTTCTTT,TRBV7-2,TRBD1,-,TRBJ1-1,14
CASSFIAGGYYEQYF,TGTGCCAGCAGCTTCATAGCGGGGGGGTACTACGAGCAGTACTTC,TRBV7-2,TRBD2,-,TRBJ2-7,15
CASSPGLAGVNEQFF,TGTGCCAGCAGTCCCGGACTAGCGGGAGTCAATGAGCAGTTCTTC,TRBV28,TRBD2,-,TRBJ2-1,15
CASRPPGQIHNEQFF,TGTGCCAGCAGGCCCCCGGGACAGATACACAATGAGCAGTTCTTC,TRBV7-2,TRBD1,once,TRBJ2-1,15
CASSWGDSALRVLTF,TGTGCCAGCAGTTGGGGGGACAGCGCCTTAAGGGTCCTGACTTTC,TRBV28,-,-,TRBJ2-6,15
CASSLEPLPEQFF,TGTGCCAGCAGCTTGGAGCCCTTACCAGAGCAGTTCTTC,TRBV5-8,-,-,TRBJ2-1,13
CASSLGIGGAGDGYTF,TGTGCCAGCAGCTTAGGCATTGGTGGTGCAGGGGATGGCTACACCTTC,TRBV7-6,-,-,TRBJ1-2,16
CASSISGGPYNEQFF,TGTGCCAGCAGCATTAGTGGCGGGCCATACAATGAGCAGTTCTTC,TRBV5-4,-,-,TRBJ2-1,15
CASSLSSGLTYEQYF,TGTGCCAGCAGTTTATCGTCGGGACTAACCTACGAGCAGTACTTC,TRBV28,TRBD2,-,TRBJ2-7,15
CASSFPRDSEGYEQYF,TGTGCCAGCAGCTTTCCCCGGGACAGTGAGGGGTACGAGCAGTACTTC,TRBV7-6,TRBD1,-,TRBJ2-7,16
CASSLAVRVSDTQYF,TGTGCCAGCAGCTTAGCGGTGCGGGTATCGGATACGCAGTATTTT,TRBV7-8,-,-,TRBJ2-3,15
CASSFGPGAVRVEPPRWFF,-,TRBV7-2,-,-,TRBJ2-1,19
CASSLGGSGSTDTQYF,TGTGCCAGCAGCTTAGGAGGTAGCGGGAGCACAGATACGCAGTATTTT,TRBV11-2,TRBD2,-,TRBJ2-3,16
CASSGGWEGGNEQFF,TGCGCCAGCAGCGGAGGGTGGGAGGGGGGCAATGAGCAGTTCTTC,TRBV5-1,-,-,TRBJ2-1,15
CASGLDTNQGRYGYTF,TGTGCTAGTGGTTTGGATACCAATCAGGGAAGGTATGGCTACACCTTC,TRBV12-5,-,-,TRBJ1-2,16
CASSPGTANTEAFF,TGTGCCAGCAGCCCCGGGACAGCGAACACTGAAGCTTTCTTT,TRBV7-9,TRBD1,-,TRBJ1-1,14
CASSEGTSGTQYF,TGTGCCAGCAGTGAAGGGACTAGCGGTACGCAGTATTTT,TRBV2,TRBD2,-,TRBJ2-3,13
CASSPGQGWSAADTQYF,TGTGCCAGCAGTCCCGGACAGGGATGGTCAGCGGCGGATACGCAGTATTTT,TRBV6-4,TRBD1,-,TRBJ2-3,17
CASSQSGTTYEQYF,TGTGCCAGCAGTCAAAGCGGGACAACCTACGAGCAGTACTTC,TRBV28,-,-,TRBJ2-7,14
CAWSVRRDQETQYF,TGTGCCTGGAGTGTACGACGGGACCAAGAGACCCAGTACTTC,TRBV30,-,-,TRBJ2-5,14
CASSWTSGDQETQYF,TGTGCCAGCAGCTGGACTAGCGGGGATCAAGAGACCCAGTACTTC,TRBV7-2,TRBD2,-,TRBJ2-5,15
CASSKNPGSPETQYF,TGTGCCAGCAGCAAAAACCCAGGGTCCCCAGAGACCCAGTACTTC,TRBV7-7,-,-,TRBJ2-5,15